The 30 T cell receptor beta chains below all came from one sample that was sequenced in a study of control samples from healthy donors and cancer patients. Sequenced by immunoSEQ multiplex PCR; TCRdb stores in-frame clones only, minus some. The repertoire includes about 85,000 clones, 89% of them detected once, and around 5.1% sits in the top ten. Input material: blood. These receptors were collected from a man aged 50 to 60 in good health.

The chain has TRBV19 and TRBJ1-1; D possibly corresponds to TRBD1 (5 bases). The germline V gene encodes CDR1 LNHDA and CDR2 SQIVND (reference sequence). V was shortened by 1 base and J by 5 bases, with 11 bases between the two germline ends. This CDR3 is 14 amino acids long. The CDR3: CASSIGEGRTEAFF. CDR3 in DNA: TGTGCCAGTAGTATAGGGGAGGGGAGGACTGAAGCTTTCTTT. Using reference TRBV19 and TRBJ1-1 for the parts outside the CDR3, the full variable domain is DGGITQSPKYLFRKEGQNVTLSCEQNLNHDAMYWYRQDPGQGLRLIYYSQIVNDFQKGDIAEGYSVSREKKESFPLTVTSAQKNPTAFYLCASSIGEGRTEAFFGQGTRLTVV.

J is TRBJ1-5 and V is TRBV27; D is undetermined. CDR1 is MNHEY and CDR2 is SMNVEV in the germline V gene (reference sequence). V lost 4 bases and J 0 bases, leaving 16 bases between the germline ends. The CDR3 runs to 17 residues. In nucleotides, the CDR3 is TGTGCCAGCAGTTCCCGCGAGAAGAGATTTAGCAATCAGCCCCAGCATTTT. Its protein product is CASSSREKRFSNQPQHF.

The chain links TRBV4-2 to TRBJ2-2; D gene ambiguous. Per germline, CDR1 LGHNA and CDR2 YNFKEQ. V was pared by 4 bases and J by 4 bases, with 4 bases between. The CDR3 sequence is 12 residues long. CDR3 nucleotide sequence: TGTGCCAGCAGCCGGTTCACCGGGGAGCTGTTTTTT. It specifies CASSRFTGELFF.

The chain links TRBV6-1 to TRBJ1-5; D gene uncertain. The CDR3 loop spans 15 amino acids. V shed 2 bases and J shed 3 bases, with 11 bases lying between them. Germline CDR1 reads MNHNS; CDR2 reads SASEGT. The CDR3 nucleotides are TGTGCCAGCAGTGAATTCGGACCCCTCAATCAGCCCCAGCATTTT. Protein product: CASSEFGPLNQPQHF.

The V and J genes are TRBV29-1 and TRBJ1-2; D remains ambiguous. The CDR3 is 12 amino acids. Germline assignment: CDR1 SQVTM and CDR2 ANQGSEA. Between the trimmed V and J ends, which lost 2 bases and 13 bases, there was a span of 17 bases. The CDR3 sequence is CSVEPEAQRGTF. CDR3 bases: TGCAGCGTTGAACCGGAGGCCCAGAGAGGCACCTTC.

CDR3 region: CASSQFSRQERIYGYTF. The CDR3 DNA reads TGCGCCAGCAGCCAATTTTCAAGACAGGAGAGGATCTATGGCTACACCTTC. V and J are TRBV4-1 and TRBJ1-2; D possibly corresponds to TRBD1 (6 bases). V was shortened by 2 bases and J by 4 bases, with 20 bases between the two germline ends. This CDR3 spans 17 amino acids. Germline values: CDR1 MGHRA, CDR2 YSYEKL.

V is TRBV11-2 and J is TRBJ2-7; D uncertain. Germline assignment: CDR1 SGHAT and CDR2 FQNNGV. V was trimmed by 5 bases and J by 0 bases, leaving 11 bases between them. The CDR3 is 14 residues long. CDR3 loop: CASSPGRSSYEQYF. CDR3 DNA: TGTGCCAGCAGCCCTGGACGGAGCTCCTACGAGCAGTACTTC.

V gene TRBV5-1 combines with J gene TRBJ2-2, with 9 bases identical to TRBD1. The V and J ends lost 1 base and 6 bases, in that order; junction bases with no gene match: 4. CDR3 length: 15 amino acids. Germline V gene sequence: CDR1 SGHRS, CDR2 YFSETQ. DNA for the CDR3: TGCGCCAGCAGCTTGACAGGGGGCGCGTCCGGGGAGCTGTTTTTT. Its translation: CASSLTGGASGELFF.

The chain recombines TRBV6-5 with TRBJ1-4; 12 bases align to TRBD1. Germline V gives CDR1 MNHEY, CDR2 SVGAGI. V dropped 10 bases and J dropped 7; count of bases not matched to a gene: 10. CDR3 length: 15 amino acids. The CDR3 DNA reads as TGTGCCACCAGGGGGACAGGGGGCTATGGTGAAAAACTGTTTTTT. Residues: CATRGTGGYGEKLFF.

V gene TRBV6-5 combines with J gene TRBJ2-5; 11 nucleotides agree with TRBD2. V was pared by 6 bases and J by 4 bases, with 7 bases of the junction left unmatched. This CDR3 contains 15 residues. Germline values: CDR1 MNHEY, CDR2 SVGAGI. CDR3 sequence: CASSRSGGAGETQYF. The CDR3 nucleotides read TGTGCCAGCAGCCGTAGCGGGGGGGCGGGAGAGACCCAGTACTTC.

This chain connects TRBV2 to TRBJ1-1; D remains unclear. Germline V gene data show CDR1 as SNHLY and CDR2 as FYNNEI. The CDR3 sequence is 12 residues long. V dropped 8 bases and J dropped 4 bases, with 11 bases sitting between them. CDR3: CASGISRTEAFF. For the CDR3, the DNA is TGTGCCAGCGGTATCAGTCGCACTGAAGCTTTCTTT.

Written as DNA, the CDR3 is TGCGCCAGCAGCTTTCGGACAGGGCCGAGCTCCTATAATTCACCCCTCCACTTT. Translated: CASSFRTGPSSYNSPLHF. This chain uses TRBV5-1 with TRBJ1-6; 8 nucleotides match TRBD1. The CDR3 sequence is 18 residues long. Germline V gives CDR1 SGHRS, CDR2 YFSETQ. V lost 2 bases and J lost 0; bases outside the gene matches: 7.

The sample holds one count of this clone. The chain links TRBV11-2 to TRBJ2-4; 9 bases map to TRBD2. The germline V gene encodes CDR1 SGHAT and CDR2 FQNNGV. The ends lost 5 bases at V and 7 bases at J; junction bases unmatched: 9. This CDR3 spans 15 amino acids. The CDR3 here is CASSPRLAAANIQYF. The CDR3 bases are TGTGCCAGCAGCCCTCGACTAGCGGCCGCCAACATTCAGTACTTC. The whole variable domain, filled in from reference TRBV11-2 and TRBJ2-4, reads EAGVAQSPRYKIIEKRQSVAFWCNPISGHATLYWYQQILGQGPKLLIQFQNNGVVDDSQLPKDRFSAERLKGVDSTLKIQPAKLEDSAVYLCASSPRLAAANIQYFGAGTRLSVL.

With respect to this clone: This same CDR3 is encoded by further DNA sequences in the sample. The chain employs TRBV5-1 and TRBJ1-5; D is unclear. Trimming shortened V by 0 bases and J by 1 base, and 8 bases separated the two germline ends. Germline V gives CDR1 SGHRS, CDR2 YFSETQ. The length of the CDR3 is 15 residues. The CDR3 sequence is CASSLEGGSNQPQHF. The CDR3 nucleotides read TGCGCCAGCAGCTTGGAAGGAGGCAGCAATCAGCCCCAGCATTTT.

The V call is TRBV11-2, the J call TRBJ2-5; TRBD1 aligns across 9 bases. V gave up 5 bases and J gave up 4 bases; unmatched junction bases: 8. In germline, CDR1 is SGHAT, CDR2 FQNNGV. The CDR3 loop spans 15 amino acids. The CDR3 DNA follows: TGTGCCAGCAGCACACAGGGGGCAAGAGGAGAGACCCAGTACTTC. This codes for CASSTQGARGETQYF.

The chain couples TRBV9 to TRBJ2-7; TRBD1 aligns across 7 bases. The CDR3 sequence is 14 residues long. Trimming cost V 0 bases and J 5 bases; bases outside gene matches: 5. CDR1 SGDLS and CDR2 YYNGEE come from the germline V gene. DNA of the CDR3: TGTGCCAGCAGCGTAGGAGGGACAGCTAACGAGCAGTACTTC. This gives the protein CASSVGGTANEQYF.

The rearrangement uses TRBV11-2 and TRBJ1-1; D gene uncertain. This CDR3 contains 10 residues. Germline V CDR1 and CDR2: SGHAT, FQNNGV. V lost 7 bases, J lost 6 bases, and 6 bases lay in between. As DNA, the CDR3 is TGTGCCAGCAAGTGGCCTGAAGCTTTCTTT. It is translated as CASKWPEAFF.

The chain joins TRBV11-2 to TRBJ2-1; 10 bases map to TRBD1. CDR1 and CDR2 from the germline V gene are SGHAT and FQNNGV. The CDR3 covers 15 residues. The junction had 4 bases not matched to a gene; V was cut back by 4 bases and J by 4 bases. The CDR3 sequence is CASSWGQGLYNEQFF. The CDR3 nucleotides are TGTGCCAGCAGCTGGGGACAGGGGTTATACAATGAGCAGTTCTTC.

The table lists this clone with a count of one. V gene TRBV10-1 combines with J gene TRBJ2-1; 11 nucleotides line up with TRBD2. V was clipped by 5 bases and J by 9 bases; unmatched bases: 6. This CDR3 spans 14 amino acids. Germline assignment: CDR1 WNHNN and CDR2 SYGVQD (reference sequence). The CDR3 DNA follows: TGCGCCAGCAGTCCAGGACTAGCGGGTGCTGAGCAGTTCTTC. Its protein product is CASSPGLAGAEQFF.

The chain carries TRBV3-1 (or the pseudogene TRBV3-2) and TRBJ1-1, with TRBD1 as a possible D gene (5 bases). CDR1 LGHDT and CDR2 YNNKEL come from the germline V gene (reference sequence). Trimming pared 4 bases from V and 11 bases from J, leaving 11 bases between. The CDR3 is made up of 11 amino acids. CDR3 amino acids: CASSREGYAFF. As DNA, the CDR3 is TGTGCCAGCAGCCGGGAGGGGTACGCTTTCTTT.

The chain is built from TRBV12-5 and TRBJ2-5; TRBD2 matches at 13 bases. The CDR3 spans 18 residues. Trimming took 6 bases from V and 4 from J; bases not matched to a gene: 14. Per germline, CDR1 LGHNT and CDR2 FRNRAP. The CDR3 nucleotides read TGTGCTAGTGGGAAAAAGGGTGGACTAGCGGGGGCGGGAGAGACCCAGTACTTC. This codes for CASGKKGGLAGAGETQYF.

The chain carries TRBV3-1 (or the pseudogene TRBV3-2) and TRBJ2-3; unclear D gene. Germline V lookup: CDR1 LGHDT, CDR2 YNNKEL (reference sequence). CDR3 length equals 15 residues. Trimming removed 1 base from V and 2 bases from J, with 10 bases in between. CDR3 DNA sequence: TGTGCCAGCAGCCAAGGACCTAGAAACACAGATACGCAGTATTTT. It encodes CASSQGPRNTDTQYF.

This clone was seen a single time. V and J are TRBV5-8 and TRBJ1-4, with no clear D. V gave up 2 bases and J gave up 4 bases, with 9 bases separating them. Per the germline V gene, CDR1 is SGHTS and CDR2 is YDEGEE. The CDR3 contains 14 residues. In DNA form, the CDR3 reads TGTGCCAGCAGCTTTCAGAACTTTAATGAAAAACTGTTTTTT. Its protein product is CASSFQNFNEKLFF. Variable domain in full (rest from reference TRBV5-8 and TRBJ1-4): EAGVTQSPTHLIKTRGQQATLRCSPISGHTSVYWYQQALGLGLQFLLWYDEGEERNRGNFPPRFSGRQFPNYSSELNVNALELEDSALYLCASSFQNFNEKLFFGSGTQLSVL.

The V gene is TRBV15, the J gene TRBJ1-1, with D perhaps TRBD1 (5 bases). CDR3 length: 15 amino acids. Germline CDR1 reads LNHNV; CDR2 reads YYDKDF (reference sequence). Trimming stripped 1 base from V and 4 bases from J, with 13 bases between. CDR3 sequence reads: CATSRGQWSGTEAFF. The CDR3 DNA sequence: TGTGCCACCAGCAGAGGACAGTGGTCGGGCACTGAAGCTTTCTTT.

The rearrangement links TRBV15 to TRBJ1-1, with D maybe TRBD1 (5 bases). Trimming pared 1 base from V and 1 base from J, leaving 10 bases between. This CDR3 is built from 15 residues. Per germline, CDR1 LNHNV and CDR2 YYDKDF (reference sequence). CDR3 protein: CATSRGRQRNTEAFF. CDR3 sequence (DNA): TGTGCCACCAGCAGAGGGCGACAGCGGAACACTGAAGCTTTCTTT.

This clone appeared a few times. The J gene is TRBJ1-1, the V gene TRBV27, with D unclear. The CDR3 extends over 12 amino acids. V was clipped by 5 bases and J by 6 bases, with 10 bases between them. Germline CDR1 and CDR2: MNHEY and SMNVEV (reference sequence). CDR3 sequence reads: CASSRGGPEAFF. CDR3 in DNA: TGTGCCAGCAGTAGAGGAGGTCCTGAAGCTTTCTTT.

As DNA, the CDR3 is TGTGCCAGCAGGCGAACAGGGGGCGAGCAGTACTTC. This sequence encodes CASRRTGGEQYF. The chain joins TRBV7-9 to TRBJ2-7; 8 nucleotides line up with TRBD1. V shed 6 bases, J shed 6 bases, and the junction held 4 bases outside the gene matches. CDR3 length equals 12 residues. Germline CDR1 reads SEHNR; CDR2 reads FQNEAQ (reference sequence).

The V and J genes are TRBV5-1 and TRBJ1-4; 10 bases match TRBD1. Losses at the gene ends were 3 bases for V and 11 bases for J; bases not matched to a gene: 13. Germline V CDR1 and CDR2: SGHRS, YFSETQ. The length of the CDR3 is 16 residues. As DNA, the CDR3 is TGCGCCAGCAGCTCACAAACCCCCGGGACAGGGGACAAACTGTTTTTT. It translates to CASSSQTPGTGDKLFF.

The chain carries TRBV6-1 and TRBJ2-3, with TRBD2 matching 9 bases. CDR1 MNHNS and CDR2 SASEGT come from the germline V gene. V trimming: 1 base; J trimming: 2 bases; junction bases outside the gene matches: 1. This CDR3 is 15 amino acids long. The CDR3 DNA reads TGTGCCAGCAGTGAAGGCGGGGGGGCCACAGATACGCAGTATTTT. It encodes CASSEGGGATDTQYF.

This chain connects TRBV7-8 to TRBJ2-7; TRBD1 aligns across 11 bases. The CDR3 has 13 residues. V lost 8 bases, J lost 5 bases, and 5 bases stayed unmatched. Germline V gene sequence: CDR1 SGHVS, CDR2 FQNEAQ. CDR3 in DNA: TGTGCCAGCTCCGGGACAGGGGGACACGAGCAGTACTTC. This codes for CASSGTGGHEQYF. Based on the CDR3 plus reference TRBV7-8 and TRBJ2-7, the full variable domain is GAGVSQSPRYKVAKRGQDVALRCDPISGHVSLFWYQQALGQGPEFLTYFQNEAQLDKSGLPSDRFFAERPEGSVSTLKIQRTQQEDSAVYLCASSGTGGHEQYFGPGTRLTVT.